These 5 T cell receptor beta chains share one sample of origin, sequenced in a study of T-cell memory formation after mild COVID-19. MiXCR was run by TCRdb on the 5' RACE reads, yielding one entry per CDR3 protein. Here the sample spans about 210,000 distinct CDR3 sequences, around 25% being singletons. Sequencing input: PBMCs or a T cell subset sorted from them (not recorded which). These receptors all come from an adult woman who had mild COVID-19 (a few samples of this study predate the infection). Cell type and time point are not known.

This clonotype was picked up a small number of times. The rearrangement joins TRBV5-1 to TRBJ2-5; no firm D call. The CDR3 loop spans 11 amino acids. Germline V gene lookup returns CDR1 SGHRS and CDR2 YFSETQ. Trimming took 6 bases from V and 9 from J, leaving 12 bases between them. The CDR3 region is CASTEPSPQYF. CDR3 sequence (DNA): TGCGCCAGCACCGAGCCCAGCCCCCAGTACTTC.

This clonotype was recorded a few times. The J gene is TRBJ2-3, the V gene TRBV5-4; 9 positions agree with TRBD2. J lost 2 bases, V lost 4 bases, and 14 bases had no gene match. Per germline, CDR1 SGHNT and CDR2 YYREEE (reference sequence). CDR3 length: 18 residues. In DNA form, the CDR3 reads TGTGCCAGCAGCCCCAACGAGCTAGCGGGGAGTATCACAGATACGCAGTATTTT. Residues: CASSPNELAGSITDTQYF.

This clonotype has just one count. The chain is built from TRBV5-1 and TRBJ2-2; the D is unclear. This CDR3 region has 15 residues. The V gene's germline CDR1 is SGHRS and CDR2 YFSETQ. V lost 1 base to trimming and J lost 2 bases, with 9 bases between them. CDR3 region: CASSLSPFNTGELFF. In DNA, the CDR3 is TGCGCCAGCAGCTTGTCCCCTTTTAACACCGGGGAGCTGTTTTTT.

This clonotype was detected a few times. The V gene is TRBV19, the J gene TRBJ2-7; D possibly corresponds to TRBD1 (6 bases). This CDR3 is 13 amino acids long. V dropped 10 bases and J dropped 2 bases, with 15 bases sitting between them. The germline CDR1 and CDR2 sequences are LNHDA and SQIVND (reference sequence). The CDR3 sequence is CATAGAPTYEQYF. CDR3 bases: TGTGCCACAGCAGGGGCACCTACCTACGAGCAGTACTTC.

This clonotype was detected a few times. The J gene is TRBJ1-1, the V gene TRBV6-1, with D perhaps TRBD1 (6 bases). The CDR3 spans 14 residues. Germline V gene data show CDR1 as MNHNS and CDR2 as SASEGT. Trimming removed 6 bases from V and 4 bases from J, with 15 bases in between. CDR3 sequence reads: CASRRTGSATEAFF. The CDR3 DNA is TGTGCCAGCAGGAGAACAGGGAGTGCCACTGAAGCTTTCTTT.